The entry below gives a single TCR beta chain sequence along with its context. Seattle patients were enrolled while actively infected and followed longitudinally. Generated by immunoSEQ multiplex PCR, the TCRdb table keeps only in-frame clones and is missing some. The sample records approximately 330,000 clones, about 91% being singletons. The source of the sample is a study of blood T cell repertoires in COVID-19. Study-wide context: The origin of the acute and convalescent COVID-19 samples was the United States, Italy and Spain. Sample material is recorded as cDNA or gDNA derived from T cells, B-cell-depleted T cells, or PBMCs.

With 8 bases removed from V and 1 base from J, the gap between germline ends came to 17 bases. This CDR3 comprises 15 residues. Germline V gene sequence: CDR1 MDHEN, CDR2 SYDVKM. Source material: peripheral blood. This clonotype originated in a man aged 30-40 years with COVID-19, enrolled during active disease. V is TRBV28 and J is TRBJ1-1, with D tentatively TRBD1 (5 bases). DNA for the CDR3: TGTGCCAGCTCCCCTTATCAGGGTTGGAACACTGAAGCTTTCTTT. Protein sequence: CASSPYQGWNTEAFF.